This T cell receptor beta chain was recorded in a study of blood T cell repertoires in COVID-19. Overall study: Some COVID-19 samples were acute and others convalescent; all came from the United States, Italy and Spain. PBMCs, B-cell-depleted T cells, or T cells were the source of the cDNA or gDNA that made up the material.

Original handling: Estimation of nucleated cell counts was performed using reference gene primer amplification. Profiling relied on immunoSEQ multiplex PCR, and the TCRdb table lists in-frame clones only, not all of them. D and trimming were read from the DNA, whereas the V and J calls and clone size are those reported in that table. The table lists 150,000 to 180,000 clones, about 79% of them singletons. V lost 6 bases to trimming and J lost 5 bases; unmatched junction nucleotides: 12. Germline V gene sequence: CDR1 MDHEN, CDR2 SYDVKM. The CDR3 is 15 residues long. The sequenced material came from peripheral blood. This clonotype originated in a woman aged 60-75 years with acute or convalescent COVID-19. V is TRBV28 and J is TRBJ2-5; 7 nucleotides match TRBD2. The CDR3 region is CASSPAQRGGETQYF. The CDR3 region has the DNA TGTGCCAGCAGCCCAGCCCAGCGGGGCGGGGAGACCCAGTACTTC.